The 18 T cell receptor beta chains below were found in one sample sequenced in a study of blood T cells in healthy people across ages. A second PCR of 7 to 11 cycles used a sample-barcoded 5' primer and a J-beta primer mix. From the 5' RACE reads, TCRdb called clonotypes with MiXCR, one entry per CDR3 protein. Of some 760,000 distinct CDR3 sequences listed, just under 25% are singletons. A further study also used this sample, focusing on T cells of mothers and their children.

Sequenced: blood. All receptors come from a boy between 5 and 17 years old in good health.

A remark on this clonotype: The junction differs from germline at one of its ends, possibly a read error. J is TRBJ2-1 and V is TRBV7-9; D gene uncertain. The germline CDR1 and CDR2 sequences are SEHNR and FQNEAQ (reference sequence). CDR3 length equals 12 residues. In DNA, the CDR3 is TGTGCCAGCAGCTACGACAACAATGAGCAGTTCTTT. It specifies CASSYDNNEQFF.

The chain is built from TRBV6-5 and TRBJ1-5; 7 nucleotides align to TRBD1. CDR1 and CDR2 from the germline V gene are MNHEY and SVGAGI. This CDR3 comprises 14 residues. The trim removed 6 bases at V and 6 bases at J, leaving 8 bases unmatched. CDR3 sequence reads: CASSPDRVAQPQHF. The CDR3 nucleotides are TGTGCCAGCAGCCCTGACAGGGTGGCTCAGCCCCAGCATTTT.

This clonotype was detected only a few times. The chain is built from TRBV7-2 and TRBJ2-4, with 8 bases that match TRBD2. With V trimmed by 2 bases and J by 11 bases, 5 bases remained unmatched. Germline assignment: CDR1 SGHTA and CDR2 FQGNSA. CDR3 length: 13 residues. CDR3 sequence: CASSLSERGFQYF. DNA for the CDR3: TGTGCCAGCAGCTTATCTGAGCGGGGGTTTCAGTACTTC. Full variable domain (remainder filled in from reference TRBV7-2 and TRBJ2-4): GAGVSQSPSNKVTEKGKDVELRCDPISGHTALYWYRQSLGQGLEFLIYFQGNSAPDKSGLPSDRFSAERTGGSVSTLTIQRTQQEDSAVYLCASSLSERGFQYFGAGTRLSVL.

This clonotype was seen a handful of times. The chain employs TRBV5-1 and TRBJ2-3; TRBD2 matches 10 bases. This CDR3 spans 18 amino acids. With 0 bases clipped from V and 3 bases from J, the junction kept 10 bases outside the gene matches. Germline V gives CDR1 SGHRS, CDR2 YFSETQ. The CDR3 coding sequence is TGCGCCAGCAGCTTGGAGCGGGAGGGGTTATTTGGGACAGATACGCAGTATTTT. The encoded protein is CASSLEREGLFGTDTQYF.

This chain joins TRBV27 and TRBJ1-1, with D hard to call. The germline V gene has CDR1 MNHEY and CDR2 SMNVEV (reference sequence). V was trimmed by 5 bases and J by 7 bases, leaving 8 bases between them. There are 11 residues in the CDR3. The CDR3 nucleotides read TGTGCCAGCAGTATCAGGTGTGAAGCTTTCTTT. It translates to CASSIRCEAFF.

This chain uses TRBV27 with TRBJ2-3; unclear D gene. Per germline, CDR1 MNHEY and CDR2 SMNVEV (reference sequence). V gave up 3 bases and J gave up 0 bases, with 10 bases separating them. The CDR3 runs to 15 residues. The CDR3 DNA is TGTGCCAGCAGTTTCGAAGGCCATAGCACAGATACGCAGTATTTT. Protein product: CASSFEGHSTDTQYF.

The V and J genes are TRBV20-1 and TRBJ2-5; 8 nucleotides align to TRBD1. TRBJ2-1 matches the DNA end more closely, so the J call is doubtful. This CDR3 is 14 amino acids long. CDR1 DFQATT and CDR2 SNEGSKA come from the germline V gene (reference sequence). For the CDR3, the DNA is TGCAGTGCTAGGGCCGGGACAGGATACAATGAGCAGTTCTTC. This translates into CSARAGTGYNEQFF.

This clonotype was seen only a few times. The rearrangement links TRBV7-9 to TRBJ1-1, with D perhaps TRBD1 (5 bases). Trimming took off 5 bases at V and 0 bases at J, with 10 bases between the two ends. Germline-derived CDR1 and CDR2 are SEHNR and FQNEAQ (reference sequence). This CDR3 is 14 amino acids long. The DNA for the CDR3 is TGTGCCAGCAGCAAGACAGACCTGAACACTGAAGCTTTCTTT. This sequence encodes CASSKTDLNTEAFF.

V usage is TRBV3-1 and J usage is TRBJ1-1, with D uncertain. This CDR3 region has 12 residues. The V gene's germline CDR1 is LGHDT and CDR2 YNNKEL (reference sequence). V dropped 4 bases and J dropped 6 bases, with 9 bases sitting between them. The CDR3 nucleotides read TGTGCCAGCAGCCGAAGTCCAGCTGAAGCTTTCTTT. Translation gives CASSRSPAEAFF.

This chain links TRBV4-2 with TRBJ2-7; D assignment may be TRBD1 or TRBD2 (5 bases each). Trimming removed 4 bases at V and 9 bases at J, with 16 bases between. Germline assignment: CDR1 LGHNA and CDR2 YNFKEQ. CDR3 length equals 13 residues. CDR3 sequence (DNA): TGTGCCAGCAGCCGCCTGGGGGAAGAAGGGCAGTACTTC. It specifies CASSRLGEEGQYF.

The rearrangement uses TRBV15 and TRBJ2-5, with D tentatively TRBD2 (6 bases). The J call may not be correct, given that the DNA end is closer to TRBJ2-1. The germline gives CDR1 LNHNV, CDR2 YYDKDF (reference sequence). The CDR3 contains 15 residues. The DNA of the CDR3 is TGTGCCACCGACCGGTCGCGGGAACCCCACAATGAGCAGTTCTTC. It specifies CATDRSREPHNEQFF.

This clonotype was seen a handful of times. The CDR3 DNA sequence: TGTGCCAGCAGCTCCCTAGCGGGAGGGGTGGGGGAGACCCAGTACTTC. Protein: CASSSLAGGVGETQYF. The V call is TRBV11-2, the J call TRBJ2-5, with 12 nucleotides matching TRBD2. The V gene end was trimmed by 4 bases and the J gene end by 5 bases; junction bases not matched to a gene: 8. The CDR3 consists of 16 residues. The germline gives CDR1 SGHAT, CDR2 FQNNGV. Together with reference TRBV11-2 and TRBJ2-5, the CDR3 gives the full variable domain: EAGVAQSPRYKIIEKRQSVAFWCNPISGHATLYWYQQILGQGPKLLIQFQNNGVVDDSQLPKDRFSAERLKGVDSTLKIQPAKLEDSAVYLCASSSLAGGVGETQYFGPGTRLLVL.

The chain couples TRBV29-1 to TRBJ2-3; 10 positions match TRBD1. This CDR3 is 18 amino acids long. From germline, CDR1 is SQVTM and CDR2 ANQGSEA. V shed 2 bases, J shed 0 bases, and the junction held 11 bases outside the gene matches. CDR3 coding DNA: TGCAGCGTTGAATTGTGGGACAGGGGTTCACTAAGCACAGATACGCAGTATTTT. Its translation is CSVELWDRGSLSTDTQYF.

Note on this clonotype: At one end the junction does not follow the germline gene, possibly because of a read error. The V gene is TRBV28, the J gene TRBJ1-5, with a weak D call TRBD1 (6 bases). The CDR3 sequence is 15 residues long. Germline V CDR1 and CDR2: MDHEN, SYDVKM. CDR3 nucleotides: TGTGCCAGCAGTTTAGGACAGACCTCTAATCAGCCCCGGCATTTT. This sequence encodes CASSLGQTSNQPRHF.

J is TRBJ2-5 and V is TRBV7-9; 10 positions agree with TRBD1. Near its end, the DNA agrees better with TRBJ2-7, so the J call may be wrong. CDR1 and CDR2 (germline): SEHNR, FQNEAQ (reference sequence). CDR3 length equals 15 residues. The chain's CDR3 is CASSQGTGERNEQYF. The CDR3 bases are TGTGCCAGCAGCCAGGGGACAGGGGAAAGGAACGAGCAGTACTTC.

V is TRBV9 and J is TRBJ2-5; D is tentatively TRBD1 or TRBD2 (5 bases each). The V gene lost 3 bases and the J gene lost 4 bases, with 16 bases spanning the gap. Germline V gene data show CDR1 as SGDLS and CDR2 as YYNGEE. The CDR3 loop spans 15 amino acids. CDR3 DNA sequence: TGTGCCAGCAGCGCCCTCGGCTTGAGGGGAGAGACCCAGTACTTC. It codes for CASSALGLRGETQYF.

This clonotype has ten or more counts. This chain links TRBV29-1 with TRBJ2-4, with D perhaps TRBD1 (5 bases). V gave up 7 bases and J gave up 0 bases, with 19 bases separating them. The V gene's germline CDR1 is SQVTM and CDR2 ANQGSEA. This CDR3 has 16 amino acids. CDR3 sequence reads: CSALGQRALAKNIQYF. In DNA form, the CDR3 reads TGCAGCGCCCTGGGGCAGAGAGCTCTAGCCAAAAACATTCAGTACTTC. Together with reference TRBV29-1 and TRBJ2-4, the CDR3 gives the full variable domain: SAVISQKPSRDICQRGTSLTIQCQVDSQVTMMFWYRQQPGQSLTLIATANQGSEATYESGFVIDKFPISRPNLTFSTLTVSNMSPEDSSIYLCSALGQRALAKNIQYFGAGTRLSVL.

The CDR3 region has the DNA TGTGCCAGCAGCCAAGGTTTACAGAACTACCATGACGAGCAGTACTTC. Amino acid sequence: CASSQGLQNYHDEQYF. V usage is TRBV3-1 and J usage is TRBJ2-7; D unclear. Germline lookup yields CDR1 LGHDT and CDR2 YNNKEL (reference sequence). Between the trimmed V and J ends, which lost 1 base and 5 bases, there was a span of 18 bases. The CDR3 sequence is 16 residues long.